Listed here are 22 T cell receptor beta chains from one sample, sequenced in a study of neoadjuvant anti-PD-1 for oral cavity cancer. This table comes from immunoSEQ multiplex PCR, and its TCRdb copy is limited to in-frame clones, with some not included. The sample includes about 68,000 clones, around 84% seen only once; the top ten take 3% to 3.5%. Time point specified: after neoadjuvant nivolumab, at surgical resection. This material consisted of PBMCs, taken after nivolumab (anti-PD-1) treatment. These receptors were taken from a person between 35 and 79 years old with oral cavity squamous cell carcinoma.

This chain uses TRBV30 with TRBJ1-6; 7 bases line up with TRBD1. Germline values: CDR1 GTSNPN, CDR2 SVGIG (reference sequence). The V gene end was trimmed by 1 base and the J gene end by 8 bases; junction bases not matched to a gene: 11. The CDR3 sequence is 16 residues long. In nucleotides, the CDR3 is TGTGCCTGGAGTGACGCCGTGTACAGGGGTTATTCACCCCTCCACTTT. Translated: CAWSDAVYRGYSPLHF.

The chain couples TRBV4-1 to TRBJ2-5; 9 positions match TRBD2. This CDR3 region has 16 residues. Germline CDR1 and CDR2: MGHRA and YSYEKL. With V trimmed by 4 bases and J by 5 bases, 11 bases remained unmatched. The CDR3 DNA sequence: TGCGCCAGCAGCCGGAGCGGCGGGAGGGTTCGGGAGACCCAGTACTTC. This codes for CASSRSGGRVRETQYF.

The V gene is TRBV7-3, the J gene TRBJ2-1; D may correspond to TRBD1 or TRBD2 (5 bases each). The V gene lost 2 bases and the J gene lost 5 bases, with 16 bases spanning the gap. Germline CDR1 is SGHTA and CDR2 is FQGTGA. CDR3 length: 16 residues. CDR3: CASSLEGTEVNNEQFF. CDR3 sequence (DNA): TGTGCCAGCAGCTTAGAGGGGACCGAGGTAAACAATGAGCAGTTCTTC.

The table lists this clone with a few counts. V usage is TRBV4-1 and J usage is TRBJ2-1; D may be TRBD1 (5 bases). The CDR3 is 16 residues long. From germline, CDR1 is MGHRA and CDR2 YSYEKL. Deletions cut 0 bases from V and 2 bases from J, with 11 bases between. CDR3 protein: CASSQEPDNPYNEQFF. The CDR3 coding sequence is TGCGCCAGCAGCCAAGAACCGGACAACCCCTACAATGAGCAGTTCTTC.

The rearrangement links TRBV6-5 to TRBJ2-7; D possibly corresponds to TRBD1 (6 bases). Germline loops: CDR1 MNHEY, CDR2 SVGAGI. The CDR3 is made up of 15 amino acids. Trimming took 6 bases from V and 0 from J, leaving 15 bases between them. CDR3 coding DNA: TGTGCCAGCAGGGTATCGGGACACTACTCCTACGAGCAGTACTTC. Amino acid sequence: CASRVSGHYSYEQYF.

This sequence joins TRBV4-1 and TRBJ1-1; TRBD1 matches at 8 bases. The CDR3 is 14 amino acids. CDR1 is MGHRA and CDR2 is YSYEKL in the germline V gene. V dropped 4 bases and J dropped 5; count of bases not matched to a gene: 6. CDR3 residues: CASSLQGVGTEAFF. In DNA form, the CDR3 reads TGCGCCAGCAGCCTACAGGGGGTAGGAACTGAAGCTTTCTTT.

This chain joins TRBV11-2 and TRBJ1-2; 8 nucleotides line up with TRBD1. Losses at the gene ends were 5 bases for V and 7 bases for J; bases not matched to a gene: 0. This CDR3 has 11 amino acids. Germline lookup yields CDR1 SGHAT and CDR2 FQNNGV. The CDR3 nucleotides read TGTGCCAGCAGCCAGGGGGCTGGCTACACCTTC. It codes for CASSQGAGYTF.

The rearrangement uses TRBV7-9 and TRBJ1-5; D gene ambiguous. The length of the CDR3 is 15 residues. V shed 1 base and J shed 9 bases, with 16 bases lying between them. Germline lookup yields CDR1 SEHNR and CDR2 FQNEAQ (reference sequence). In DNA form, the CDR3 reads TGTGCCAGCAGCTTAGAAAGCCAGGTCATTGGGCCCCAGCATTTT. Translating gives CASSLESQVIGPQHF.

The chain joins TRBV28 to TRBJ2-3, with D perhaps given as TRBD1 or TRBD2 (6 bases each). This CDR3 is built from 17 residues. Trimming removed 3 bases from V and 3 bases from J, with 19 bases in between. The germline V gene has CDR1 MDHEN and CDR2 SYDVKM. CDR3 DNA: TGTGCCAGCAGTTTTGGGTGGAGGGGGTCCTCTACAGATACGCAGTATTTT. Amino acid sequence: CASSFGWRGSSTDTQYF.

The chain couples TRBV7-3 to TRBJ2-5; tentatively, D is TRBD2 (6 bases). From germline, CDR1 is SGHTA and CDR2 FQGTGA. V lost 3 bases to trimming and J lost 5 bases, with 16 bases between them. The CDR3 totals 15 residues. CDR3 loop: CASSFLSGGIETQYF. As DNA, the CDR3 is TGTGCCAGCAGCTTCCTTAGCGGCGGGATTGAGACCCAGTACTTC.

V is TRBV30 and J is TRBJ2-2; D not certain. CDR1 and CDR2 (germline): GTSNPN, SVGIG (reference sequence). CDR3 length equals 16 residues. V was trimmed by 0 bases and J by 0 bases, leaving 11 bases between them. The CDR3 sequence is CAWSVGRTSNTGELFF. The DNA for the CDR3 is TGTGCCTGGAGTGTTGGGCGGACCTCGAACACCGGGGAGCTGTTTTTT.

Only one count was recorded for this clone. The chain has TRBV21-1 and TRBJ1-5. TRBV21-1 is reported as a pseudogene. The CDR3 totals 21 residues. CDR3 loop: CASSKSLPLREGTRGNQPQHF. CDR3 coding DNA: TGTGCCAGCAGCAAAAGTCTCCCACTAAGGGAGGGGACGCGCGGCAATCAGCCCCAGCATTTT.

The rearrangement uses TRBV5-1 and TRBJ2-3; D might be TRBD1 (5 bases). In germline, CDR1 is SGHRS, CDR2 YFSETQ. The CDR3 has 15 amino acids. The germline V and J ends were trimmed by 0 bases and 5 bases, with 13 bases remaining between them. CDR3 region: CASSLAAGQVDTQYF. The CDR3 DNA is TGCGCCAGCAGCTTGGCGGCAGGGCAAGTAGATACGCAGTATTTT.

The V and J genes are TRBV6-5 and TRBJ2-2; a possible D gene is TRBD2 (6 bases). V lost 6 bases, J lost 6 bases, and 14 bases lay in between. Germline lookup yields CDR1 MNHEY and CDR2 SVGAGI. The CDR3 spans 14 residues. As DNA, the CDR3 is TGTGCCAGCAGGGGTACTAGCTGGGCCGGGGAGCTGTTTTTT. This sequence encodes CASRGTSWAGELFF.

The chain joins TRBV11-2 to TRBJ2-5; 8 bases fit TRBD1. The germline V gene encodes CDR1 SGHAT and CDR2 FQNNGV. Germline trimming cut 1 base from V and 2 bases from J; bases unmatched to any gene: 12. There are 18 residues in the CDR3. The DNA of the CDR3 is TGTGCCAGCAGCTTAGGGACAGGGTCCTGGGGCCTTCAAGAGACCCAGTACTTC. Residues: CASSLGTGSWGLQETQYF. Full variable domain (missing parts from reference TRBV11-2 and TRBJ2-5): EAGVAQSPRYKIIEKRQSVAFWCNPISGHATLYWYQQILGQGPKLLIQFQNNGVVDDSQLPKDRFSAERLKGVDSTLKIQPAKLEDSAVYLCASSLGTGSWGLQETQYFGPGTRLLVL.

The CDR3: CASSLGQPISGNTIYF. As DNA, the CDR3 is TGCGCCAGCAGCTTGGGACAGCCGATCTCTGGAAACACCATATATTTT. The chain has TRBV5-1 and TRBJ1-3, with D maybe TRBD1 (5 bases). V was shortened by 0 bases and J by 0 bases, with 10 bases between the two germline ends. Germline V lookup: CDR1 SGHRS, CDR2 YFSETQ. This CDR3 region has 16 residues.

This clone has just one count. V gene TRBV14 combines with J gene TRBJ1-2; D is undetermined. CDR3 length: 14 residues. Germline V CDR1 and CDR2: SGHDN, FVKESK. V was cut by 5 bases and J by 7 bases, with 17 bases left in between. CDR3 coding DNA: TGTGCCAGCAGCGTGGACTTCCGCGGCGCTGGCTACACCTTC. Protein: CASSVDFRGAGYTF.

The V and J genes are TRBV28 and TRBJ2-1, with 8 bases fitting TRBD1. CDR3 size: 17 residues. V shed 6 bases and J 0 bases; nucleotides not matched to a gene: 10. Per germline, CDR1 MDHEN and CDR2 SYDVKM. As DNA, the CDR3 is TGTGCCAGCAGCCCAAACCATGGACAGGGCTCCTACAATGAGCAGTTCTTC. Amino acids: CASSPNHGQGSYNEQFF. Full variable domain (rest looked up from reference TRBV28 and TRBJ2-1): DVKVTQSSRYLVKRTGEKVFLECVQDMDHENMFWYRQDPGLGLRLIYFSYDVKMKEKGDIPEGYSVSREKKERFSLILESASTNQTSMYLCASSPNHGQGSYNEQFFGPGTRLTVL.

The CDR3 DNA sequence: TGTGCCAGCAGCTTAGCGGGGCCATATGGCTACACCTTC. Translated, it gives CASSLAGPYGYTF. The chain is built from TRBV7-9 and TRBJ1-2; perhaps TRBD1 as D (5 bases). The CDR3 is 13 residues long. Trimming cost V 0 bases and J 5 bases, with 7 bases left between them. From germline, CDR1 is SEHNR and CDR2 FQNEAQ (reference sequence).

The rearrangement links TRBV5-6 to TRBJ2-1; no definite D call. V was clipped by 3 bases and J by 8 bases, with 15 bases between them. The V gene's germline CDR1 is SGHDT and CDR2 YYEEEE. The length of the CDR3 is 14 residues. This CDR3 is CASSWNWSPDEQFF. DNA for the CDR3: TGTGCCAGCAGCTGGAACTGGAGTCCCGATGAGCAGTTCTTC.

The chain carries TRBV29-1 and TRBJ2-1; 11 bases map to TRBD2. The germline CDR1 and CDR2 sequences are SQVTM and ANQGSEA. The CDR3 runs 14 residues. The trim removed 6 bases at V and 7 bases at J, leaving 8 bases unmatched. CDR3 residues: CSVSETSGRNEQFF. The CDR3 DNA reads TGCAGCGTCTCGGAAACTAGCGGGAGAAATGAGCAGTTCTTC.

The V call is TRBV29-1, the J call TRBJ2-3, with D perhaps matching TRBD2 (6 bases). The CDR3 is 14 residues long. V lost 2 bases, J lost 2 bases, and 11 bases lay in between. CDR1 is SQVTM and CDR2 is ANQGSEA in the germline V gene. DNA of the CDR3: TGCAGCGTTGAAAGGGGCGGGGCCACAGATACGCAGTATTTT. Protein product: CSVERGGATDTQYF.